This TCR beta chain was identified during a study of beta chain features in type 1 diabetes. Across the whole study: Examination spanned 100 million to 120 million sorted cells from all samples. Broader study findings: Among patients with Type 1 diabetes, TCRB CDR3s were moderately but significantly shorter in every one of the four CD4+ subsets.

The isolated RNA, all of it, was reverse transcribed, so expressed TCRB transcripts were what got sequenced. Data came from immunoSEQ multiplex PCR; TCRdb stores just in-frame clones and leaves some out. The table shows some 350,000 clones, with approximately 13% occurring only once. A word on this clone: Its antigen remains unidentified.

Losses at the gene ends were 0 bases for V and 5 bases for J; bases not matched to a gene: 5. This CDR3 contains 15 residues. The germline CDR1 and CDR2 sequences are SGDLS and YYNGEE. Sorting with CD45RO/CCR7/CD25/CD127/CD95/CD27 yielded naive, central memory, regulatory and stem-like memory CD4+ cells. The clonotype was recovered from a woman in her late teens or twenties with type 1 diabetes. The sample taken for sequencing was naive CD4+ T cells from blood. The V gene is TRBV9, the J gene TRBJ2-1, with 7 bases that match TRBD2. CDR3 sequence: CASSVVGGSNNEQFF. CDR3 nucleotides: TGTGCCAGCAGCGTAGTCGGCGGGAGCAACAATGAGCAGTTCTTC.